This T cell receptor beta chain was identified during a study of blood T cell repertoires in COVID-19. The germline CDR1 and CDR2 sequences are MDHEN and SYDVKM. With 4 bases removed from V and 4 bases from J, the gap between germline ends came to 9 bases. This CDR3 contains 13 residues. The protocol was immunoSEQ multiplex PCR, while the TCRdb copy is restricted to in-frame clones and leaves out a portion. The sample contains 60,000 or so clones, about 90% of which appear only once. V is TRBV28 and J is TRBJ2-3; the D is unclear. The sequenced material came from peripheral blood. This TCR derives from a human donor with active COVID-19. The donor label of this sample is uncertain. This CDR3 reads CASSSPPSDTQYF. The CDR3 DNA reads TGTGCCAGCAGTTCCCCCCCATCAGATACGCAGTATTTT. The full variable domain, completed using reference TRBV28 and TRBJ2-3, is DVKVTQSSRYLVKRTGEKVFLECVQDMDHENMFWYRQDPGLGLRLIYFSYDVKMKEKGDIPEGYSVSREKKERFSLILESASTNQTSMYLCASSSPPSDTQYFGPGTRLTVL.